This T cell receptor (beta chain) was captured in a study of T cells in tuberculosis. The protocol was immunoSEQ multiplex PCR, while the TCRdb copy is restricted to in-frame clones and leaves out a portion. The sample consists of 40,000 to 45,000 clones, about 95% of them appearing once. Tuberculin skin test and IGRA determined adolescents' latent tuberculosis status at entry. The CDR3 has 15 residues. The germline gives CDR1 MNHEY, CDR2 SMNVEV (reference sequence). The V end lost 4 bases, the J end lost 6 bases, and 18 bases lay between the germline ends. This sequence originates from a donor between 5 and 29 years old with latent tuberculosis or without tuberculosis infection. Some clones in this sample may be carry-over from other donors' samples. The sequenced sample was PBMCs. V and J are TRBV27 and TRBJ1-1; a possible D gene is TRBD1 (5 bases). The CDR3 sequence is CASSSPDKSGAEAFF. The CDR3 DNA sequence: TGTGCCAGCAGTTCCCCCGATAAGTCGGGGGCTGAAGCTTTCTTT.